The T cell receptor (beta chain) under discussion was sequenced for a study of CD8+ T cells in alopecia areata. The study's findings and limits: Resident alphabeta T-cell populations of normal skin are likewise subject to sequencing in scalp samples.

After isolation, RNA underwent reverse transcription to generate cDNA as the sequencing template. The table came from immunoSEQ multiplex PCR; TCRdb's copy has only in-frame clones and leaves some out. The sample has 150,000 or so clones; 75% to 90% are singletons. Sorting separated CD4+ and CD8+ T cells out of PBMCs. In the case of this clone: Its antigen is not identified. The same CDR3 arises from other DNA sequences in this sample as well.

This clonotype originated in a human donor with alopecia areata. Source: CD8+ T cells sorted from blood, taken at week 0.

CDR3 nucleotide sequence: TGTGCCAGCAGTTTAGGTGAAGAAGAGACCCAGTACTTC. The encoded protein is CASSLGEEETQYF. The V gene is TRBV27, the J gene TRBJ2-5; D unclear. CDR3 length equals 13 residues. Germline assignment: CDR1 MNHEY and CDR2 SMNVEV (reference sequence). The V end was cut by 2 bases, the J end by 3 bases, with 7 bases between.